The clone carrying this T cell receptor beta chain was counted many times. Trimming took off 1 base at V and 1 base at J, with 5 bases between the two ends. Germline V gene lookup returns CDR1 DFQATT and CDR2 SNEGSKA (reference sequence). The CDR3 has 14 amino acids. MiXCR was run by TCRdb on the 5' RACE reads, yielding one entry per CDR3 protein. The data show around 75,000 distinct CDR3 sequences, with about 5.7% seen just once and over 2% held by the top ten. This entry is derived from a study of CD8 T cells in ankylosing spondylitis. Sequencing was carried out using blood, either unsorted or a sorted T cell fraction (not recorded which). The chain couples TRBV20-1 to TRBJ2-6; unclear D gene. The receptor was derived from a male donor with ankylosing spondylitis or in good health (not recorded which). This chain's CDR3 is CSARGPSGANVLTF. The CDR3 nucleotides are TGCAGTGCTAGAGGCCCTTCTGGGGCCAACGTCCTGACTTTC.